Sequencing of this T cell receptor (beta chain) was carried out in a study of T cells in Graves' hyperthyroidism and ophthalmopathy. General study points: Ophthalmopathy could be told apart from stable hyperthyroidism with a 13 V-J model. Blood also carried most thyroid clonotypes expanded above 0.001.

The source material, RNA transcripts, was used to amplify TCR beta CDR3 regions. TCR CDR3 regions were first amplified by RT-PCR with HTBI primers. TCRdb reprocessed the multiplex PCR reads via MiXCR and lists one record per CDR3 protein. The sample yields roughly 250,000 distinct CDR3 sequences, about 20% seen once. Diagnostic assessment was based on clinical symptoms, serum thyroxine and TRAb, thyroid ultrasound and orbital computed tomography. Isolation of PBMCs was performed on around 9.4 ml fresh peripheral blood. This clonotype came up a few times. What it binds is unknown. The sample taken for sequencing was blood. The source is a man aged 30 to 45 with Graves' ophthalmopathy.

CDR3 in amino acids: CAIGGTSRDNEQFF. CDR3 sequence (DNA): TGTGCCATCGGCGGGACTAGCAGAGACAATGAGCAGTTCTTC. The chain carries TRBV27 and TRBJ2-1; TRBD2 matches at 9 bases. The CDR3 is 14 amino acids. Germline V gene lookup returns CDR1 MNHEY and CDR2 SMNVEV (reference sequence). Germline trimming cut 10 bases from V and 5 bases from J; bases unmatched to any gene: 9.